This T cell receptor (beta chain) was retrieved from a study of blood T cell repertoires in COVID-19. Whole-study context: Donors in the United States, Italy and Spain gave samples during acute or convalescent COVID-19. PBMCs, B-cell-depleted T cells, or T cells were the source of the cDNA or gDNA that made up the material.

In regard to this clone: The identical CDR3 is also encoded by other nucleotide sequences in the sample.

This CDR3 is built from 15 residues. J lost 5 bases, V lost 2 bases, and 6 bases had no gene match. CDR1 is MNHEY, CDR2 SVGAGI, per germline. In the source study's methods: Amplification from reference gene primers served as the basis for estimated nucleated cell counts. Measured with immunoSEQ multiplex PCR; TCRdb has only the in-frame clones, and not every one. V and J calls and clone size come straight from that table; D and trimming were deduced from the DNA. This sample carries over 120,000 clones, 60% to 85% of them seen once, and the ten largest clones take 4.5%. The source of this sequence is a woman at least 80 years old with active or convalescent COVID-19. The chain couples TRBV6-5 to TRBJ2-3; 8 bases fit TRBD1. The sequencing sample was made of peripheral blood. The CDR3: CASSYEAGGRDTQYF. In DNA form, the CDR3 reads TGTGCCAGCAGTTACGAGGCAGGGGGCAGAGATACGCAGTATTTT.